These 2 T cell receptor beta chains came from one sample sequenced in a study of CD8 T cells in Susac syndrome. RNA was extracted with the RNeasy kit, and a quantity of about 0.45 to 1 ug was reverse transcribed using random hexamers. In TCRdb, the immunoSEQ multiplex PCR reads were re-called with MiXCR into one record per CDR3 protein. The data hold roughly 300,000 distinct CDR3 sequences, with roughly 84% observed a single time. The sequenced sample consisted of CD8+ T cells from PBMCs. These receptors all come from a human donor with multiple sclerosis.

The V gene is TRBV13, the J gene TRBJ2-7; TRBD1 is a possible D gene (6 bases). The CDR3 has 15 amino acids. Germline loops: CDR1 PRHDT, CDR2 FYEKMQ (reference sequence). Trimming cost V 2 bases and J 1 base, with 12 bases left between them. CDR3 region: CASSLQGRTSYEQYF. The CDR3 region has the DNA TGTGCCAGCAGCTTACAGGGGAGAACGTCCTACGAGCAGTACTTC.

Worth noting for this clonotype: One end of the junction does not line up with germline, which may come from a read error. This chain links TRBV5-1 with TRBJ2-7; 8 positions match TRBD1. This CDR3 is 14 amino acids long. Looked up from germline, CDR1 is SGHRS and CDR2 is YFSETQ. The CDR3 region has the DNA TGCGCCAGCGGATTAGATCAGGGGGCGGCCCGCTTACACTTC. This sequence encodes CASGLDQGAARLHF.